The present T cell receptor (beta chain) was sequenced within a study of response to subunit inactivated influenza vaccine. Using its own MiXCR run on the RT-PCR reads, TCRdb lists one record per CDR3 protein. The sample contains roughly 650,000 distinct CDR3 sequences, around a sixth of which appear only once. Sequences were derived from PBMCs from blood, sampled about 11 days after vaccination. The receptor comes from a man in his fifties who received an inactivated influenza vaccine.

DNA of the CDR3: TGTGCCAGCAGTTCAGGGGCGGACACTGAAGCTTTCTTT. Translated, it gives CASSSGADTEAFF. The chain joins TRBV25-1 to TRBJ1-1; D might be TRBD1 (6 bases). The CDR3 is 13 residues long. CDR1 is MGHDK and CDR2 is SYGVNS in the germline V gene. Trimming took 5 bases from V and 3 from J, leaving 10 bases between them.